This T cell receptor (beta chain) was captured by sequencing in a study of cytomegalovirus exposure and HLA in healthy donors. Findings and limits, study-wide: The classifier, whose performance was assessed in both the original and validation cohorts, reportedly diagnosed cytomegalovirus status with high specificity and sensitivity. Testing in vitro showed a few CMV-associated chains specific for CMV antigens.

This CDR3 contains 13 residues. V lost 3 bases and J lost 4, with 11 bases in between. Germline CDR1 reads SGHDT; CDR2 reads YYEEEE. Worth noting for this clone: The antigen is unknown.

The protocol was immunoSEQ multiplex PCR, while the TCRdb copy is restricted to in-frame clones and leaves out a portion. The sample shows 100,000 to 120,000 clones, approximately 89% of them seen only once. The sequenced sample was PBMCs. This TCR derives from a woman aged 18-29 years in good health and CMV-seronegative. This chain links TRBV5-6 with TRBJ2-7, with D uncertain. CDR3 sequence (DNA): TGTGCCAGCAGCTCAGACTTGGTATACGAGCAGTACTTC. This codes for CASSSDLVYEQYF. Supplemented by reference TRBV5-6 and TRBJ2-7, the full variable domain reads DAGVTQSPTHLIKTRGQQVTLRCSPKSGHDTVSWYQQALGQGPQFIFQYYEEEERQRGNFPDRFSGHQFPNYSSELNVNALLLGDSALYLCASSSDLVYEQYFGPGTRLTVT.